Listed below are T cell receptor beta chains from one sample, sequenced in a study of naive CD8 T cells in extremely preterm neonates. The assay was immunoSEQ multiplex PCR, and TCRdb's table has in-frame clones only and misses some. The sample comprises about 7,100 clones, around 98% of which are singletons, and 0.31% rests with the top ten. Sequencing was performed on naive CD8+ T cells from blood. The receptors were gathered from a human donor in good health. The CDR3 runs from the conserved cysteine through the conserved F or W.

CASSFGAGVRLLAGSPPDTGELFF	TRBV5-1	TRBJ2-2
CASSLVRGRGSYEQYF	TRBV5-6	TRBJ2-7
CASSSLVAQGNYGYTF	TRBV7-2	TRBJ1-2
CASSPSGTAYEQYF	TRBV7-9	TRBJ2-7
CASSQQGYGYTF	TRBV14	TRBJ1-2
CASSPPAGDLSGANVLTF	TRBV4-2	TRBJ2-6
CASSFFRDTRGGEQYF	TRBV7-8	TRBJ2-7
CASSLETQYNEQFF	TRBV28	TRBJ2-1
CASSSGTGGEQYF	TRBV19	TRBJ2-7
CASSVSGSWAYNEQFF	TRBV9	TRBJ2-1
CASSYSGSGNEQYF	TRBV6-6	TRBJ2-7
CASSLGRASGTGELFF	TRBV7-9	TRBJ2-2
CSVEEGGSGTEAFF	TRBV29-1	TRBJ1-1
CSVDTLYGYTF	TRBV29-1	TRBJ1-2
CSADITGELFF	TRBV20-1	TRBJ2-2
CAWSVSRNTEAFF	TRBV30	TRBJ1-1
CASSRIAGNDEQFF	TRBV4-1	TRBJ2-1
CASSPFPRDRAEQYF	TRBV7-2	TRBJ2-7
CASSRGLAESYEQYF	TRBV9	TRBJ2-7
CASSQEFWSEQYF	TRBV14	TRBJ2-7
CASSQDWAGGYEQYF	TRBV4-1	TRBJ2-7
CASHSGTNYEQYF	TRBV19	-
CASSWTGTEAFF	TRBV19	TRBJ1-1
CASSLVRSHEQFF	TRBV7-9	TRBJ2-1
CASSPGTYTEAFF	TRBV27	TRBJ1-1
CSVGPTAGEIYNEQFF	TRBV29-1	TRBJ2-1
CASSLGAGYYSNQPQHF	TRBV28	TRBJ1-5
CAISPGSVNEQFF	TRBV10-3	TRBJ2-1
CASSLDNPVNEQFF	TRBV11-2	TRBJ2-1
CSPPPAGSSYEQYF	TRBV29-1	TRBJ2-7
CASSAGLSSYEQYF	TRBV9	TRBJ2-7
CASSLEPLELAGSYEQYF	TRBV5-5	TRBJ2-7
CASSPGAEDTQYF	TRBV7-6	TRBJ2-3
CASSHHPSGSMGEAFF	TRBV28	TRBJ1-1
CASSVEAGANVLTF	TRBV2	TRBJ2-6
CASSRTRGGHYGYTF	TRBV28	TRBJ1-2
CASSQAGFQPQHF	TRBV4-1	TRBJ1-5
CASSWHHSGRTHNEQFF	TRBV5-1	TRBJ2-1
CASPFPVHSTEAFF	TRBV6-1	TRBJ1-1
CASSIARGLSYEQYF	TRBV19	TRBJ2-7